This T cell receptor (beta chain) was sequenced during a study of cytomegalovirus exposure and HLA in healthy donors. The PCR ran on 60 Vbeta and 13 Jbeta primers. Data came from immunoSEQ multiplex PCR; TCRdb stores just in-frame clones and leaves some out. The sample includes 150,000 to 200,000 clones, about four fifths of them seen just once. Remarks on this clone: What it binds is unknown.

Looked up from germline, CDR1 is SGHDT and CDR2 is YYEEEE. Germline trimming cut 3 bases from V and 6 bases from J; bases unmatched to any gene: 3. CDR3 length: 15 residues. Whole-study results and caveats: A few of the chains that were CMV-associated were confirmed in vitro to be specific for CMV antigens. The authors later found TCR association rates varying by HLA locus, with DRB1 most and HLA-C fewest. Presence/absence analyses assumed roughly uniform sequencing depth across donors.

The source material was PBMCs. The chain carries TRBV5-6 and TRBJ2-1; 13 bases line up with TRBD2. The clonotype was recovered from a man aged 40-55 years in good health and CMV-seronegative. The CDR3 protein is CASSWGLAGSNEQFF. The CDR3 DNA is TGTGCCAGCAGCTGGGGACTAGCGGGGAGCAATGAGCAGTTCTTC.